The text below deals with one T cell receptor (beta chain). TCRdb's table, derived via immunoSEQ multiplex PCR, lists solely in-frame clones and lacks some. Among 450,000 to 650,000 clones, around three quarters were seen once, and the ten largest hold 12%. These data are taken from a study of shared clonotypes between healthy human individuals. What was sequenced was PBMCs. The receptor comes from a woman aged 40 to 49 in good health. Some clones in this sample may be carry-over from other donors' samples.

The CDR3 nucleotides read TGTGCCAGAAGCTTACCTCGGGCAGACGGCAATCAGCCCCAGCATTTT. It specifies CARSLPRADGNQPQHF. V usage is TRBV7-5 and J usage is TRBJ1-5. TRBV7-5 is a pseudogene segment. The CDR3 spans 16 residues.